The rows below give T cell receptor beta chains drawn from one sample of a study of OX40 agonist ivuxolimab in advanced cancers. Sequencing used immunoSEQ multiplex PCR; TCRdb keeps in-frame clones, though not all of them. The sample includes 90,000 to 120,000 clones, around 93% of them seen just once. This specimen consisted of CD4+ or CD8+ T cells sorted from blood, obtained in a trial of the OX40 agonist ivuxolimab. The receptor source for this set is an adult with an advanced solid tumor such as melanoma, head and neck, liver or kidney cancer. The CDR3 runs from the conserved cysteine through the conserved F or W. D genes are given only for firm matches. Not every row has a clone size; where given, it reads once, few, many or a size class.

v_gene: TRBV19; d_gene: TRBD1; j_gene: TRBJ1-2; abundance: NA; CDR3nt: TGTGCCAGCCACAAGTCGGGGACAGTGCCCTATGGCTACACCTTC; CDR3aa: CASHKSGTVPYGYTF
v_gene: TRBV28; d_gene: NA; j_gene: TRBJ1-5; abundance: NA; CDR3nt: TGTGCCAGCAGTTTATCGTCGGGACATACTCTTAATCAGCCCCAGCATTTT; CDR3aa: CASSLSSGHTLNQPQHF
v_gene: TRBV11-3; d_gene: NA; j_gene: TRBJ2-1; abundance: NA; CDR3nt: TGTGCCAGCAGCTCCGAAGCTTTAAGCTCCTACAATGAGCAGTTCTTC; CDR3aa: CASSSEALSSYNEQFF
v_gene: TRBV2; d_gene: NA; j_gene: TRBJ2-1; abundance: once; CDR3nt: TGTGCCCTCAGCACGGGACGCTCCTACAATGAGCAGTTCTTC; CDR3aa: CALSTGRSYNEQFF
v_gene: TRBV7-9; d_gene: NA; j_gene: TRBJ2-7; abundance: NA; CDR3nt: TGTGCCAGCAGCTTATTCTGGGGATCGAGCTACGAGCAGTACTTC; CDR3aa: CASSLFWGSSYEQYF
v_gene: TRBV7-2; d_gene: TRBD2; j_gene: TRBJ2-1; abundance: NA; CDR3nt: TGTGCCAGCAGCTTAATTGGAGTAGCGGGAGTGGATGAGCAGTTCTTC; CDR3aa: CASSLIGVAGVDEQFF
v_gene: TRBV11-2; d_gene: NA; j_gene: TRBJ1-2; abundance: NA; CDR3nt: TGTGCCAGCAGACTTCATGGGAATACTAACTATGGCTACACCTTC; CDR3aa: CASRLHGNTNYGYTF
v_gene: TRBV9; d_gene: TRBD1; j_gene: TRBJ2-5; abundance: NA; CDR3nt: TGTGCCAGCAGCCCAGGGGGCCCAGCTGGGTGGGAGACCCAGTACTTC; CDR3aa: CASSPGGPAGWETQYF
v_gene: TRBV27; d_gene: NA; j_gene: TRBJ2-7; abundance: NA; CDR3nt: TGTGCCAGCAGCCCGGGGGGCGGCTACGAGCAGTACTTC; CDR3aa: CASSPGGGYEQYF
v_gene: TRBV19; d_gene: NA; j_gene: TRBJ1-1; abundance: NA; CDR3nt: TGTGCCAGTAGTATAACGAATCTGGGCAGTGCAGCTTTCTTT; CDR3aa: CASSITNLGSAAFF
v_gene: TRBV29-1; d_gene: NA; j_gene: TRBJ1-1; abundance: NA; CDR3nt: TGCAGCGTCGCCGGGACCGAGTACACTGAAGCTTTCTTT; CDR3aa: CSVAGTEYTEAFF
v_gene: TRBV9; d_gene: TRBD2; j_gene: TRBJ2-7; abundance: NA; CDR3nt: TGTGCCAGCAGCGTCGGACTAGCGGGAGACGAGCAGTACTTC; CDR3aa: CASSVGLAGDEQYF
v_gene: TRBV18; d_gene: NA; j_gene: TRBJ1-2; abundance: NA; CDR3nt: TGTGCCAGCTCCCCGGCAGGGAACTTCTATGGCTACACCTTC; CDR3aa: CASSPAGNFYGYTF
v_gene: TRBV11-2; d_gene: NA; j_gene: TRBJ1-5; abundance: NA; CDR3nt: TGTGCCAGCAGCTTAAGAGACGGTAATCAGCCCCAGCATTTT; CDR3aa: CASSLRDGNQPQHF
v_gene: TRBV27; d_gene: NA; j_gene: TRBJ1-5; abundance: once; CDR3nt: TGTGCCAGCAGCTTAGCAGGCTCTAGCAATCAGCCCCAGCATTTT; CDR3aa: CASSLAGSSNQPQHF
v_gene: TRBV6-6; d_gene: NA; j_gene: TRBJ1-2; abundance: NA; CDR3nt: TGTGCCAGCAGCGAGATCCGAAACTATGGCTACACCTTC; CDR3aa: CASSEIRNYGYTF
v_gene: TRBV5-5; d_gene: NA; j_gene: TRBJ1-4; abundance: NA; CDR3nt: TGTGCCAGCAGCTTGGGGACTCCTCAGGGTAAAAAACTGTTTTTT; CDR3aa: CASSLGTPQGKKLFF
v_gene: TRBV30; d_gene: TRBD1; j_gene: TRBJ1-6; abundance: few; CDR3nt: TGTGCCTGGAGTGTAAGGGGGCGCGATAATTCACCCCTCCACTTT; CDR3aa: CAWSVRGRDNSPLHF